These T cell receptor beta chains were read from a single sample in a study of memory CD8 T cells in hepatitis C reinfection. Only in-frame clones appear in the TCRdb table, and some are missing; sequencing was by immunoSEQ multiplex PCR. The table has more than 35,000 clones, 85% to 90% seen once. Sequencing was performed on naive CD8+ T cells sorted from blood. Receptors originate from a man aged 18-30 years with hepatitis C virus infection. CDR3s include the opening cysteine and the closing phenylalanine or tryptophan. A D gene is named only where the DNA matches it firmly.

D gene	V gene	J gene	CDR3 protein	CDR3 DNA
TRBD1	TRBV7-9	TRBJ2-5	CASSSEDRGETQYF	TGTGCCAGCAGCTCGGAGGACAGGGGTGAGACCCAGTACTTC
-	TRBV5-1	TRBJ2-2	CASSPRRGFNTGELFF	TGCGCCAGCAGCCCGCGGAGGGGATTTAACACCGGGGAGCTGTTTTTT
TRBD1	TRBV4-2	TRBJ2-7	CASSQWTGGGEQYF	TGTGCCAGCAGCCAATGGACAGGGGGCGGCGAGCAGTACTTC
TRBD1	TRBV19	TRBJ1-6	CASSFTGGNSPLHF	TGTGCCAGTAGTTTTACAGGGGGAAATTCACCCCTCCACTTT
-	TRBV7-9	TRBJ2-2	CASSLLLATGELFF	TGTGCCAGCAGCTTACTCCTAGCCACCGGGGAGCTGTTTTTT
-	TRBV25-1	TRBJ2-1	CASSEYTGRGPYNEQFF	TGTGCCAGCAGTGAATATACCGGGCGGGGGCCCTACAATGAGCAGTTCTTC
TRBD2	TRBV15	TRBJ2-1	CATSREVSSGYNEQFF	TGTGCCACCAGCAGAGAGGTATCTAGCGGATACAATGAGCAGTTCTTC
TRBD1	TRBV27	TRBJ1-5	CTSSEPTGADQPQHF	TGTACCAGCAGTGAGCCGACAGGGGCCGATCAGCCCCAGCATTTT
-	TRBV15	TRBJ2-1	CATSRGTFLEQFF	TGTGCCACCAGCAGAGGGACTTTCCTTGAGCAGTTCTTC
TRBD2	TRBV10-3	TRBJ2-3	CAIRDRTTSGGADTQYF	TGTGCCATCAGAGATAGAACAACTAGCGGGGGGGCGGATACGCAGTATTTT
-	TRBV21-1	TRBJ1-2	CASSKRRVYGYTF	TGTGCCAGCAGCAAAAGGAGGGTCTATGGCTACACCTTC
TRBD1	TRBV29-1	TRBJ1-2	CSVGQGANYGYTF	TGCAGCGTTGGACAGGGGGCTAACTATGGCTACACCTTC
-	TRBV27	TRBJ2-7	CASSLRGPGVYEQYF	TGTGCCAGCAGTTTGAGAGGGCCCGGGGTTTACGAGCAGTACTTC
TRBD2	TRBV7-3	TRBJ2-2	CASSFSEGGHDTGELFF	TGTGCCAGCAGCTTTAGTGAGGGAGGGCATGACACCGGGGAGCTGTTTTTT
TRBD1	TRBV28	TRBJ1-6	CASSFGQGLSPLHF	TGTGCCAGCAGTTTTGGACAGGGTTTATCACCCCTCCACTTT
-	TRBV9	TRBJ2-2	CASSVSGGVNTGELFF	TGTGCCAGCAGCGTATCGGGCGGGGTGAACACCGGGGAGCTGTTTTTT
TRBD2	TRBV11-2	TRBJ2-7	CASSLGSGPTYEQYF	TGTGCCAGCAGCTTGGGTAGCGGGCCTACCTACGAGCAGTACTTC
TRBD2	TRBV6-6	TRBJ2-2	CASNELAGWSGELFF	TGTGCCAGCAATGAGCTAGCGGGATGGTCCGGGGAGCTGTTTTTT
TRBD1	TRBV5-6	TRBJ2-5	CASSSTGTGGGETQYF	TGTGCCAGCAGCTCAACCGGGACAGGGGGCGGAGAGACCCAGTACTTC
-	TRBV2	TRBJ1-2	CASSEGMGTYGYTF	TGTGCCAGCAGTGAGGGTATGGGGACTTATGGCTACACCTTC
-	TRBV6-5	TRBJ2-1	CASSYSREEQFF	TGTGCCAGCAGTTACTCGAGGGAAGAGCAGTTCTTC
TRBD2	TRBV6-5	TRBJ2-1	CASKETSSNYNEQFF	TGTGCCAGCAAAGAGACTAGCAGTAACTACAATGAGCAGTTCTTC
-	TRBV2	TRBJ2-3	CASSEGLGAADTQYF	TGTGCCAGCAGTGAGGGCCTCGGCGCCGCAGATACGCAGTATTTT
-	TRBV9	TRBJ1-6	CASSVSGDSPLHF	TGTGCCAGCAGCGTTTCGGGGGATTCACCCCTCCACTTT
TRBD1	TRBV6-6	TRBJ2-5	CASTPYRTGQETQYF	TGTGCCAGCACCCCATACCGGACAGGGCAAGAGACCCAGTACTTC
-	TRBV7-2	TRBJ2-1	CASSLIAEYNEQFF	TGTGCCAGCAGCTTAATAGCGGAGTACAATGAGCAGTTCTTC